This TCR beta chain was obtained from a study of breast tumors, draining lymph nodes, adjacent tissues. The study's findings and limits: Data only fit, rather than demonstrated, lymph node origin of most tumor T cells.

The lymph nodes were axillary draining lymph nodes from breast cancer patients. MiXCR, applied by TCRdb to the multiplex PCR reads, yields one record per CDR3 protein. Here the sample spans some 110,000 distinct CDR3 sequences, about 29% being singletons. The V and J ends lost 4 bases and 4 bases, in that order; junction bases with no gene match: 5. CDR3 length: 14 amino acids. Germline assignment: CDR1 SGHNT and CDR2 YYREEE (reference sequence). For this clonotype: The antigen remains undetermined. A much larger clone differs from this one at a single base, so this may be a read error.

The receptor was isolated from a female donor with breast cancer. Some clones in this sample may be carry-over from other donors' samples. The sequenced material came from axillary lymph node tissue. The chain has TRBV5-4 and TRBJ2-3, with 8 nucleotides matching TRBD2. CDR3 DNA: TGTGCCAGCAGCCTACTAGCGGCGTCAGATACGCAGTATTTT. Encoded protein: CASSLLAASDTQYF. The variable domain in full, completed from reference TRBV5-4 and TRBJ2-3, reads ETGVTQSPTHLIKTRGQQVTLRCSSQSGHNTVSWYQQALGQGPQFIFQYYREEENGRGNFPPRFSGLQFPNYSSELNVNALELDDSALYLCASSLLAASDTQYFGPGTRLTVL.